This T cell receptor beta chain was captured by sequencing in a study of blood T cell repertoires in COVID-19. Study-level information: The United States, Italy and Spain supplied acute and convalescent COVID-19 samples.

Germline CDR1 and CDR2: SGHTA and FQGNSA. Trimming cost V 5 bases and J 10 bases, with 15 bases left between them. The CDR3 extends over 13 amino acids. As originally analysed: Amplification of reference gene primers was used by the study to estimate nucleated cell counts. This table comes from immunoSEQ multiplex PCR, and its TCRdb copy is limited to in-frame clones, with some not included. That table gives V, J and clone size, and the DNA gave D and trimming. The sample consists of roughly 25,000 clones, 86% of them appearing once. The specimen was peripheral blood. The sequence derives from a human donor with active COVID-19. The donor label of this sample is uncertain. This rearrangement joins TRBV7-2 to TRBJ2-4; D may be TRBD2 (5 bases). CDR3 region: CASSQGFGNIQYF. The CDR3 bases are TGTGCCAGCAGCCAAGGATTCGGGAATATTCAGTACTTC.